The rows below give T cell receptor beta chains drawn from one sample of a study of spatial heterogeneity in lung cancer. MiXCR was run by TCRdb on the 5' RACE reads, yielding one entry per CDR3 protein. Counted here are tens of thousands of distinct CDR3 sequences, roughly 7% occurring once; the ten biggest clones make up less than 3.5%. The sequencing used PBMCs, collected at surgery. The origin of the receptors is a female donor with early-stage non-small cell lung cancer. CDR3s include the opening cysteine and the closing phenylalanine or tryptophan. Fields, in order: V gene, clone size, D gene, J gene, CDR3 protein, CDR3 DNA. A D gene is named only where the DNA matches it firmly. The size entry is marked missing in some rows and otherwise reads once, few, many or a size class.

>TRBV28|-|TRBD2|TRBJ2-3
CASSPAGGLADTQYF
TGTGCCAGCAGCCCGGCGGGGGGGCTGGCAGATACGCAGTATTTT
>TRBV7-2|few|-|TRBJ2-5
CASSPPLSMETQYF
TGTGCCAGCAGCCCCCCTTTGTCCATGGAGACCCAGTACTTC
>TRBV5-6|few|-|TRBJ2-7
CASSSTRRSPYEQYF
TGTGCCAGCAGCTCGACTAGGAGAAGTCCCTACGAGCAGTACTTC
>TRBV9|many|TRBD1|TRBJ2-5
CASSPRTGMYQETQYF
TGTGCCAGCAGCCCCCGGACAGGGATGTACCAAGAGACCCAGTACTTC
>TRBV28|many|TRBD2|TRBJ2-7
CASSWGLAVHYEQYF
TGTGCCAGCAGTTGGGGACTAGCGGTTCACTACGAGCAGTACTTC
>TRBV6-2/TRBV6-3|many|TRBD2|TRBJ2-2
CASSWSGGARELFF
TGTGCCAGCAGTTGGAGCGGGGGGGCTCGGGAGCTGTTTTTT
>TRBV7-7|-|-|TRBJ2-5
CASSLIGIRETQYF
TGTGCCAGCAGCTTAATTGGTATACGGGAGACCCAGTACTTC
>TRBV28|many|-|TRBJ2-1
CASSTSGLASYNEQFF
TGTGCCAGCAGCACCAGTGGTTTAGCCTCTTACAATGAGCAGTTCTTC
>TRBV5-5|few|-|TRBJ1-6
CASSLGPSDSPLHF
TGTGCCAGCAGCTTGGGGCCTTCTGATTCACCCCTCCACTTT
>TRBV10-3|many|TRBD2|TRBJ2-5
CAISPSGGLQETQYF
TGTGCCATCAGCCCTAGCGGGGGGTTGCAAGAGACCCAGTACTTC
>TRBV5-5|many|TRBD1|TRBJ1-2
CASSLSRGQDGGYTF
TGTGCCAGCAGCTTGTCTAGGGGACAGGACGGTGGCTACACCTTC
>TRBV7-8|few|-|TRBJ2-3
CASSLTAHRQYF
TGTGCCAGCAGCTTAACTGCGCACCGGCAGTATTTT
>TRBV6-5|-|TRBD1|TRBJ2-1
CASVPPGQGTMKQFF
TGTGCCAGCGTTCCGCCGGGACAGGGGACAATGAAGCAGTTCTTC
>TRBV28|many|-|TRBJ1-1
CASTRQNPLPNTEAFF
TGTGCCAGCACCCGACAGAACCCTTTACCGAACACTGAAGCTTTCTTT
>TRBV4-1|many|-|TRBJ2-5
CASSLGPEETQYF
TGCGCCAGCAGCCTGGGTCCCGAAGAGACCCAGTACTTC
>TRBV29-1|many|-|TRBJ1-3
CSVVSGNTIYF
TGCAGCGTTGTTTCGGGAAACACCATATATTTT